A selection of T cell receptor beta chains follows, all from one sample in a study of T cells in Graves' hyperthyroidism and ophthalmopathy. Using its own MiXCR run on the multiplex PCR reads, TCRdb lists one record per CDR3 protein. The profile shows hundreds of thousands of distinct CDR3 sequences, under 20% of them singletons. Sequencing used blood. These receptors were obtained from a woman aged 45-60 years with Graves' hyperthyroidism that later progressed to Graves' ophthalmopathy. CDR3s include the opening cysteine and the closing phenylalanine or tryptophan. The order of the fields is CDR3 protein, CDR3 DNA, V gene, J gene, D gene, clone size. The D gene is left open where the match is weak. Clone size is stated in some rows and not others, as once, few, many or a class when expanded.

CASSTQASRDGYTF,TGTGCCAGCAGCACCCAGGCATCGAGAGACGGCTACACCTTC,TRBV5-5,TRBJ1-2,NA,NA
CSASLIGSNYGYTF,TGCAGTGCTAGTCTTATTGGATCCAACTATGGCTACACCTTC,TRBV20-1,TRBJ1-2,NA,few
CASSQERGGKGYTF,TGTGCCAGCAGCCAAGAAAGAGGGGGCAAGGGCTACACCTTC,TRBV3-1,TRBJ1-2,TRBD1,many
CASSVNPGGPGTYNEQFF,TGTGCCAGCAGCGTAAACCCCGGAGGGCCGGGTACCTACAATGAGCAGTTCTTC,TRBV9,TRBJ2-1,NA,few
CASSLAKRTPSETQYF,TGTGCCAGCAGCTTAGCGAAGAGGACGCCCTCAGAGACCCAGTACTTC,TRBV7-9,TRBJ2-5,NA,NA
CATKDTTNYGYTF,TGTGCCACAAAAGACACAACTAACTATGGCTACACCTTC,TRBV27,TRBJ1-2,NA,NA
CASRPLTSLEGYTF,TGTGCCAGCAGGCCTCTCACTTCCCTGGAAGGCTACACCTTC,TRBV12-3/TRBV12-4,TRBJ1-2,NA,few
CASSSRTGNSAIYF,TGTGCCAGCAGTTCCCGGACAGGGAATAGTGCCATATATTTT,TRBV27,TRBJ1-3,TRBD1,NA
CASSQGYGAVSNQPQHF,TGTGCCAGCAGCCAAGGTTATGGGGCCGTAAGCAATCAGCCCCAGCATTTT,TRBV3-1,TRBJ1-5,NA,many
CASSTDTNRETQYF,TGTGCCAGTAGTACGGACACCAACCGGGAGACCCAGTACTTC,TRBV19,TRBJ2-5,NA,NA
CATSQTGSYNEQFF,TGTGCCACCAGCCAGACAGGGAGCTACAATGAGCAGTTCTTC,TRBV15,TRBJ2-1,TRBD1,NA
CASSLSRDTYNEQFF,TGTGCCAGCAGCTTAAGCCGGGACACTTACAATGAGCAGTTCTTC,TRBV7-6,TRBJ2-1,NA,many
CASRSRGRIREQYF,TGTGCCAGCAGGAGCAGGGGGAGGATTCGCGAGCAGTACTTC,TRBV2,TRBJ2-7,NA,many
CASSTNRDPLFYGYTF,TGTGCCAGCAGTACGAACCGGGACCCACTTTTCTACGGCTACACCTTC,TRBV6-1,TRBJ1-2,NA,many
CASSLGQAFGETQYF,TGTGCCAGCAGCTTAGGACAGGCCTTTGGGGAGACCCAGTACTTC,TRBV5-8,TRBJ2-5,TRBD1,NA
CASSFGGDQPQHF,TGTGCCAGCAGCTTTGGGGGCGATCAGCCCCAGCATTTT,TRBV13,TRBJ1-5,NA,many
CAISEVGYEQYF,TGTGCCATCAGTGAGGTCGGCTACGAGCAGTACTTC,TRBV10-3,TRBJ2-7,NA,NA
CASSFPTPDRVGTQYF,TGTGCCAGCAGCTTCCCGACCCCTGACAGGGTTGGGACCCAGTACTTC,TRBV5-6,TRBJ2-5,TRBD1,many
CASSPWTASFIGYF,TGTGCCAGCAGCCCGTGGACAGCAAGTTTTATTGGGTACTTC,TRBV11-2,TRBJ2-5,NA,few
CASTALGSGQFF,TGTGCCAGCACCGCCCTTGGGTCGGGGCAGTTCTTC,TRBV7-9,TRBJ2-1,NA,few
CSARGSGVKGEQYF,TGCAGTGCTAGAGGTTCAGGGGTAAAAGGCGAGCAGTACTTC,TRBV20-1,TRBJ2-7,NA,few
CASSPRGTGNSQETQYF,TGTGCCAGCAGCCCTAGAGGTACAGGAAATTCCCAAGAGACCCAGTACTTC,TRBV7-9,TRBJ2-5,NA,many
CASSLRTGSFYGYTF,TGTGCCAGCAGTCTCAGGACAGGTTCCTTTTATGGCTACACCTTC,TRBV12-3/TRBV12-4,TRBJ1-2,TRBD1,few
CASQGLGKNTEAFF,TGTGCCAGTCAGGGTTTGGGGAAGAACACTGAAGCTTTCTTT,TRBV19,TRBJ1-1,NA,once
CASSEYGANVLTF,TGTGCCAGCAGTGAATACGGGGCCAACGTCCTGACTTTC,TRBV25-1,TRBJ2-6,NA,few
CASSLLGGRSGPTDTQYF,TGTGCCAGCAGCTTACTAGGGGGCCGCAGCGGACCCACAGATACGCAGTATTTT,TRBV7-3,TRBJ2-3,TRBD1,NA
CASSDPGTPWKQFF,TGTGCCAGCAGTGATCCCGGGACACCCTGGAAGCAGTTCTTC,TRBV6-1,TRBJ2-1,NA,NA
CASSPGRTGFETQYF,TGTGCCAGCAGTCCAGGGCGGACAGGGTTCGAGACCCAGTACTTC,TRBV12-3/TRBV12-4,TRBJ2-5,TRBD1,many
CASRRSGQEYGYTF,TGTGCCAGCAGAAGATCCGGGCAGGAGTATGGCTACACCTTC,TRBV12-3/TRBV12-4,TRBJ1-2,NA,NA
CASSWGGRNSQETQYF,TGTGCCAGCAGCTGGGGCGGAAGGAATTCCCAAGAGACCCAGTACTTC,TRBV11-2,TRBJ2-5,NA,many
CASSYSQNSNQPQHF,TGTGCCAGCAGTTACTCACAGAATAGCAATCAGCCCCAGCATTTT,TRBV6-5,TRBJ1-5,NA,many
CASSSGQQYSNQPQHF,TGTGCCAGCAGTTCGGGACAGCAATATAGCAATCAGCCCCAGCATTTT,TRBV12-3/TRBV12-4,TRBJ1-5,TRBD1,NA
CASSLVSGPGGYGYTF,TGTGCCAGCAGCTTAGTCTCAGGCCCCGGTGGCTATGGCTACACCTTC,TRBV7-9,TRBJ1-2,NA,NA
CASSLVSSGDEQFF,TGTGCCAGCAGCTTAGTGTCTAGCGGCGATGAGCAGTTCTTC,TRBV7-9,TRBJ2-1,TRBD2,many
CASKKDRSYEQYF,TGTGCCAGCAAAAAGGACAGATCCTACGAGCAGTACTTC,TRBV7-9,TRBJ2-7,NA,NA
CATRWTGQMNTEAFF,TGTGCCACCCGTTGGACAGGACAGATGAACACTGAAGCTTTCTTT,TRBV6-1,TRBJ1-1,TRBD1,few
CSVEAQRLYGYTF,TGCAGCGTTGAAGCACAGCGGCTCTATGGCTACACCTTC,TRBV29-1,TRBJ1-2,NA,NA
CSAERGQGTEAFF,TGCAGTGCTGAACGGGGGCAAGGCACTGAAGCTTTCTTT,TRBV20-1,TRBJ1-1,NA,many
CASSYSTGGEQYF,TGTGCCAGCAGTTACTCGACAGGGGGCGAGCAGTACTTC,TRBV6-2/TRBV6-3,TRBJ2-7,TRBD1,NA
CASSYWGGAGETQYF,TGTGCCAGCAGTTATTGGGGGGGGGCCGGGGAGACCCAGTACTTC,TRBV6-5,TRBJ2-5,NA,few
CSARDPVWSTDTQYF,TGCAGTGCTAGAGATCCCGTCTGGTCCACAGATACGCAGTATTTT,TRBV20-1,TRBJ2-3,NA,many